These 9 T cell receptor beta chains were sequenced from one sample in a study of shared clonotypes between healthy human individuals. Method: immunoSEQ multiplex PCR; TCRdb's copy keeps in-frame clones and lacks some. The table includes about 600,000 clones, roughly 97% detected once. Sample: naive CD4+ T cells sorted from blood. Indicated subset: CD45RA+ positively selected. These receptors all stem from a woman aged 30 to 39 in good health.

This clone was counted a single time. The chain uses TRBV6-1 and TRBJ1-1, with D perhaps TRBD1 (5 bases). This CDR3 spans 13 amino acids. The V and J ends lost 6 bases and 5 bases respectively, with 13 bases between them. Per the germline V gene, CDR1 is MNHNS and CDR2 is SASEGT. DNA of the CDR3: TGTGCCAGCAGGAAGGAGGGGACGACTGAAGCTTTCTTT. It yields the protein CASRKEGTTEAFF.

This clone was counted a few times. The chain is built from TRBV28 and TRBJ1-1; D remains ambiguous. Trimming took 6 bases from V and 1 from J, leaving 6 bases between them. The length of the CDR3 is 12 residues. Germline V gene lookup returns CDR1 MDHEN and CDR2 SYDVKM. The DNA for the CDR3 is TGTGCCAGCAGAACAGCGAACACTGAAGCTTTCTTT. Translating it yields CASRTANTEAFF.

This clone has a single count. The chain has TRBV7-9 and TRBJ1-1; the D is unclear. V lost 2 bases and J 8 bases, leaving 9 bases between the germline ends. The CDR3 contains 12 residues. CDR1 SEHNR and CDR2 FQNEAQ come from the germline V gene (reference sequence). CDR3 DNA sequence: TGTGCCAGCAGCTTAAACGGCCCCGAAGCTTTCTTT. It is translated as CASSLNGPEAFF. Drawing the rest from reference TRBV7-9 and TRBJ1-1, the complete variable domain is DTGVSQNPRHKITKRGQNVTFRCDPISEHNRLYWYRQTLGQGPEFLTYFQNEAQLEKSRLLSDRFSAERPKGSFSTLEIQRTEQGDSAMYLCASSLNGPEAFFGQGTRLTVV.

The chain recombines TRBV7-9 with TRBJ1-2, with unresolved D. Per the germline V gene, CDR1 is SEHNR and CDR2 is FQNEAQ (reference sequence). The CDR3 length is 13 residues. Trimming left V 3 bases short and J 8 bases short, with 13 bases between. The CDR3 region has the DNA TGTGCCAGCAGCTTCGAGTCAATTAAAGGCTACACCTTC. This codes for CASSFESIKGYTF.

The DNA for the CDR3 is TGTGCCAGCAGCTTAGGAGGGGGACACCTCTCTGGAAACACCATATATTTT. It specifies CASSLGGGHLSGNTIYF. The chain has TRBV7-9 and TRBJ1-3; perhaps TRBD1 as D (6 bases). Trimming removed 1 base from V and 0 bases from J, with 13 bases in between. This CDR3 comprises 17 residues. CDR1 is SEHNR, CDR2 FQNEAQ, per germline (reference sequence).

The chain has TRBV7-8 and TRBJ2-2; perhaps TRBD1 as D (7 bases). The germline V gene encodes CDR1 SGHVS and CDR2 FQNEAQ. Trimming removed 3 bases from V and 5 bases from J, with 16 bases in between. This CDR3 is built from 16 residues. The CDR3 region has the DNA TGTGCCAGCAGCTTGAGTTGGGCAGGGGGGACCGGGGAGCTGTTTTTT. Translation: CASSLSWAGGTGELFF.

The chain joins TRBV30 to TRBJ2-1; no firm D call. The CDR3 consists of 13 residues. Germline assignment: CDR1 GTSNPN and CDR2 SVGIG (reference sequence). V gave up 3 bases and J gave up 4 bases, with 10 bases separating them. CDR3 coding DNA: TGTGCCTGGAGCCAGTCGACATACAATGAGCAGTTCTTC. Amino acid sequence: CAWSQSTYNEQFF.

This clone was picked up one time. The rearrangement uses TRBV30 and TRBJ2-7, with 9 bases aligning to TRBD1. V was clipped by 0 bases and J by 11 bases; unmatched bases: 2. The CDR3 has 11 amino acids. CDR1 and CDR2 (germline): GTSNPN, SVGIG (reference sequence). The CDR3 loop reads CAWSVRTGEYF. The CDR3 coding sequence is TGTGCCTGGAGTGTACGGACAGGGGAGTACTTC.

V is TRBV7-8 and J is TRBJ2-4, with D possibly TRBD2 on 6 matching bases. Trimming took 1 base from V and 7 from J, leaving 17 bases between them. CDR1 and CDR2 from the germline V gene are SGHVS and FQNEAQ. The CDR3 contains 16 residues. CDR3 in amino acids: CASSLDSGVRDNIQYF. The CDR3 DNA is TGTGCCAGCAGCTTAGATTCGGGGGTCAGGGATAACATTCAGTACTTC.